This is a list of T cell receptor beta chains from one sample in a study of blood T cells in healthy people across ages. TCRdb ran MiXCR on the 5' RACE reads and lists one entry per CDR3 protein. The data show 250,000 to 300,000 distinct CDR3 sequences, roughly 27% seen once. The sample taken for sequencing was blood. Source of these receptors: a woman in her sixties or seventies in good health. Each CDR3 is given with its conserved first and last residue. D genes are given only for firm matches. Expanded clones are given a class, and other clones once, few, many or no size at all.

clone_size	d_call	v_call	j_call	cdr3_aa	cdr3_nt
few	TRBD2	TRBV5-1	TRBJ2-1	CASSLPSGTSGNEQFF	TGCGCCAGCAGCTTGCCCTCCGGGACTAGCGGAAATGAGCAGTTCTTC
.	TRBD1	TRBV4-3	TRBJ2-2	CASSAGTGGTGELFF	TGCGCCAGCAGCGCCGGGACAGGGGGCACCGGGGAGCTGTTTTTT
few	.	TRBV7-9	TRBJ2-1	CASGRGFGDEQFF	TGTGCCAGCGGACGAGGGTTTGGGGATGAGCAGTTCTTC
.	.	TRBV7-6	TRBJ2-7	CASSPKTGVLSEQYF	TGTGCCAGCAGCCCCAAGACAGGAGTCCTTTCCGAGCAGTACTTC
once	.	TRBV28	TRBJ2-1	CASSLSYSEHNNEQFF	TGTGCCAGCAGTTTATCCTATTCCGAACATAACAATGAGCAGTTCTTC
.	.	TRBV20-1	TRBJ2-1	CSARPSTEFSSYNEQFF	TGCAGTGCTAGGCCCAGCACAGAGTTCTCCTCCTACAATGAGCAGTTCTTC
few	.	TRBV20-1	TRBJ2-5	CSASPRGARQETQYF	TGCAGTGCTAGTCCCAGGGGAGCGCGCCAAGAGACCCAGTACTTC
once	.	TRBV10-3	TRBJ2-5	CAISESGTEETQYF	TGTGCCATCAGTGAGTCTGGGACGGAGGAGACCCAGTACTTC
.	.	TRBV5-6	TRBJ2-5	CASSPLSTKEETQYF	TGTGCCAGCAGCCCCCTTAGCACCAAGGAGGAGACCCAGTACTTC
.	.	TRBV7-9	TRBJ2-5	CASSSTSETQYF	TGTGCCAGCAGCTCCACGTCGGAGACCCAGTACTTC
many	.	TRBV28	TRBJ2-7	CASSVLSAGLVEQYF	TGTGCCAGCAGTGTACTTTCGGCGGGATTAGTCGAGCAGTACTTC
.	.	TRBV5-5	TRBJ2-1	CASSLRGEGPYNEQFF	TGTGCCAGCAGCCTTAGGGGGGAGGGCCCCTACAATGAGCAGTTCTTC
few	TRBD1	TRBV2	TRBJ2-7	CASRGDRGSEQYF	TGTGCCAGCAGAGGGGACAGGGGCAGCGAGCAGTACTTC
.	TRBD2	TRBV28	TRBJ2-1	CASSLLGLAGDEQFF	TGTGCCAGCAGTCTCCTAGGACTAGCGGGAGATGAGCAGTTCTTC
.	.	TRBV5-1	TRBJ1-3	CASSLAASGNTIYF	TGCGCCAGCAGCCTGGCTGCCTCTGGAAACACCATATATTTT
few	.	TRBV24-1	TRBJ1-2	CATSGKANYGYTF	TGTGCCACCAGTGGCAAAGCTAACTATGGCTACACCTTC
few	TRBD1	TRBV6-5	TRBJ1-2	CASSGQGGRGYTF	TGTGCCAGCAGTGGACAGGGGGGCAGGGGCTACACCTTC
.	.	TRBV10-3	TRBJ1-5	CAISESPQSDSFNQPQHF	TGTGCCATCAGTGAGTCCCCTCAATCAGACAGTTTTAATCAGCCCCAGCATTTT
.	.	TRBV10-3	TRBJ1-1	CAIRGGRGTEAFF	TGTGCCATCAGGGGCGGTAGGGGCACTGAAGCTTTCTTT
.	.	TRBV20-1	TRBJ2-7	CSARDNRAPYEQYF	TGCAGTGCTAGAGATAACAGGGCCCCCTACGAGCAGTACTTC
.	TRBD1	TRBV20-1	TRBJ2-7	CSARDQGTGGHEQYF	TGCAGTGCTAGAGATCAGGGGACAGGGGGCCACGAGCAGTACTTC
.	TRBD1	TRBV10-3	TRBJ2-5	CAISEGQGGQTQYF	TGTGCCATCAGTGAGGGACAGGGCGGACAGACCCAGTACTTC
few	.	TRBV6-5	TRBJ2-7	CASSYSEYLSYEQYF	TGTGCCAGCAGTTACTCCGAGTATCTCTCCTACGAGCAGTACTTC
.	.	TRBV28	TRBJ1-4	CASSQNGAKNEKLFF	TGTGCCAGCAGTCAAAACGGGGCTAAAAATGAAAAACTGTTTTTT
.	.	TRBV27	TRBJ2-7	CASSYSPRTHYEQYF	TGTGCCAGCAGTTATTCCCCACGCACCCATTACGAGCAGTACTTC
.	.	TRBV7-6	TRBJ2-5	CASGGWGIEETQYF	TGTGCCAGCGGGGGGTGGGGTATAGAAGAGACCCAGTACTTC
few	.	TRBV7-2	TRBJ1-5	CASSAHRDRNQPQHF	TGTGCCAGCAGCGCCCATCGTGATAGGAATCAGCCCCAGCATTTT
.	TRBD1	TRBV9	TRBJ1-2	CASSLGQVGPYGYTF	TGTGCCAGCAGCTTGGGACAGGTCGGCCCCTATGGCTACACCTTC
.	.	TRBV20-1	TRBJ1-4	CSAEGPRSNEKLFF	TGCAGTGCCGAAGGGCCCCGGAGCAATGAAAAACTGTTTTTT
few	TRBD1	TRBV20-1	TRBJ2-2	CSAYPGGAGTGELFF	TGCAGTGCTTACCCAGGGGGCGCGGGCACCGGGGAGCTGTTTTTT
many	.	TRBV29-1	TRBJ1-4	CSVGRGTNEKLFF	TGCAGCGTTGGTAGGGGGACTAATGAAAAACTGTTTTTT
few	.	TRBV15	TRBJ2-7	CATSREGTLANEQYF	TGTGCCACCAGCAGAGAAGGGACTCTAGCCAACGAGCAGTACTTC
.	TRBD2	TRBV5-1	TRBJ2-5	CASSGTSGQETQYF	TGCGCCAGCAGCGGGACTAGCGGACAAGAGACCCAGTACTTC
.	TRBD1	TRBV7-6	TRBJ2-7	CASREQDREPYEQYF	TGTGCCAGCAGGGAACAGGACAGGGAACCCTACGAGCAGTACTTC
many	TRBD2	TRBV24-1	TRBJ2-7	CATRKTLAGGRYEQYF	TGTGCCACCAGGAAAACACTAGCGGGAGGACGCTACGAGCAGTACTTC
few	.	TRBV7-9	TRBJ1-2	CASSSSTANYGYTF	TGTGCCAGCAGCTCCTCGACAGCCAACTATGGCTACACCTTC
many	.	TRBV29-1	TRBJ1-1	CSSGGTAEAFF	TGCAGCTCCGGAGGTACAGCGGAAGCTTTCTTT
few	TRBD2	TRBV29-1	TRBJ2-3	CSATSGQYTDTQYF	TGCAGCGCGACTAGCGGGCAATACACAGATACGCAGTATTTT
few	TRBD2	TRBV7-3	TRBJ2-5	CASSLNPSGTSGGGQETQYF	TGTGCCAGCAGCTTAAATCCCTCCGGGACTAGCGGAGGAGGACAAGAGACCCAGTACTTC
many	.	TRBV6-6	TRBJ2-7	CASSYSKVSEQYF	TGTGCCAGCAGTTACTCAAAGGTTTCCGAGCAGTACTTC